These T cell receptor beta chains were read from a single sample in a study of response to subunit inactivated influenza vaccine. TCRdb fed the RT-PCR reads into MiXCR, producing one record per CDR3 protein. The repertoire has 550,000 to 800,000 distinct CDR3 sequences, around 16% of them found once; the top ten carry 11%. Specimen: PBMCs from blood, collected roughly 12 days after vaccination. These receptors all come from a man aged 45-65 years who received an inactivated influenza vaccine. CDR3s include the opening cysteine and the closing phenylalanine or tryptophan. The D gene is left open where the match is weak. A clone size is listed for some rows: how often the clone was seen (once, few, many), or a class if it is expanded.

clone_size	j_call	v_call	d_call	cdr3_aa	cdr3_nt
.	TRBJ2-5	TRBV20-1	TRBD2	CSARDPSAGGQETQYF	TGCAGTGCTAGAGATCCATCGGCGGGAGGCCAAGAGACCCAGTACTTC
.	TRBJ1-6	TRBV7-9	.	CASAETGNSPLHF	TGTGCCAGCGCAGAGACAGGAAATTCACCCCTCCACTTT
.	TRBJ1-2	TRBV9	.	CASRAAAEGNYGYTF	TGTGCCAGCAGAGCCGCGGCCGAGGGAAATTATGGCTACACCTTC
.	TRBJ2-2	TRBV20-1	TRBD1	CSASSRDRPTGELFF	TGCAGTGCTAGTAGCCGGGACAGGCCCACCGGGGAGCTGTTTTTT
few	TRBJ1-2	TRBV14	.	CASSPEVAANYGYTF	TGTGCCAGCAGCCCCGAGGTCGCCGCTAACTATGGCTACACCTTC
.	TRBJ2-7	TRBV6-5	TRBD1	CASSYRRDSWVEQYF	TGTGCCAGCAGTTACAGACGGGACAGTTGGGTCGAGCAGTACTTC
.	TRBJ1-5	TRBV24-1	.	CATSGSLSNQPQHF	TGTGCCACCAGTGGAAGTTTAAGCAATCAGCCCCAGCATTTT
.	TRBJ2-2	TRBV19	TRBD1	CASTPGQGASGELFF	TGTGCCAGTACTCCGGGACAGGGGGCGTCCGGGGAGCTGTTTTTT
few	TRBJ1-6	TRBV27	.	CASSFRRGNSPLHF	TGTGCCAGCAGTTTTCGCAGGGGCAATTCACCCCTCCACTTT
few	TRBJ2-7	TRBV10-3	TRBD2	CAISDTGTKVEQYF	TGTGCCATCAGTGATACCGGGACTAAGGTCGAGCAGTACTTC
.	TRBJ1-2	TRBV6-2/TRBV6-3	TRBD1	CASSYILGRDRRTNPYGYTF	TGTGCCAGCAGTTACATTCTAGGCCGGGACAGAAGAACGAACCCCTATGGCTACACCTTC
.	TRBJ2-7	TRBV12-3/TRBV12-4	.	CASTAGSPYEQYF	TGTGCCAGCACTGCGGGAAGCCCCTACGAGCAGTACTTC
many	TRBJ2-6	TRBV25-1	.	CASKKTGSGANVLTF	TGTGCCAGCAAAAAAACAGGGTCTGGGGCCAACGTCCTGACTTTC
few	TRBJ2-1	TRBV9	TRBD2	CASSVGGAGGNNEQFF	TGTGCCAGCAGCGTAGGCGGAGCGGGAGGGAACAATGAGCAGTTCTTC
.	TRBJ1-2	TRBV5-1	TRBD1	CASSLAPTGVESYTF	TGCGCCAGCAGCTTGGCCCCAACAGGGGTTGAGAGCTACACCTTC
.	TRBJ2-5	TRBV7-8	.	CASSLHPGVQETQYF	TGTGCCAGCAGCTTACATCCTGGAGTCCAAGAGACCCAGTACTTC
many	TRBJ2-1	TRBV7-6	.	CASRPYPIIESHEQFF	TGTGCCAGCAGACCTTACCCAATCATCGAATCCCATGAGCAGTTCTTC
few	TRBJ2-2	TRBV3-1	.	CASSQDSQRTGELFF	TGTGCCAGCAGCCAAGATAGTCAGCGGACCGGGGAGCTGTTTTTT
.	TRBJ2-7	TRBV27	TRBD2	CASRRGLAASYEQYF	TGTGCCAGCAGGCGGGGACTAGCGGCATCCTACGAGCAGTACTTC
few	TRBJ1-2	TRBV5-1	.	CASSLVPTSGYTF	TGCGCCAGCAGCTTGGTACCGACGAGCGGCTACACCTTC
few	TRBJ2-1	TRBV11-2	.	CASSLRQSGSNEQFF	TGTGCCAGCAGCTTGAGACAGTCGGGGAGCAATGAGCAGTTCTTC
few	TRBJ2-5	TRBV12-3/TRBV12-4	TRBD1	CASSSRDRGQGQETQYF	TGTGCCAGCAGTTCCCGGGACAGGGGGCAAGGCCAAGAGACCCAGTACTTC
.	TRBJ2-7	TRBV28	TRBD1	CASSQQGQLSSYEQYF	TGTGCCAGCAGTCAACAGGGACAGCTCAGCTCCTACGAGCAGTACTTC
.	TRBJ2-7	TRBV5-1	TRBD2	CASSLAPSGQTYEQYF	TGCGCCAGCAGCTTGGCCCCTAGCGGGCAGACCTACGAGCAGTACTTC
few	TRBJ1-2	TRBV12-3/TRBV12-4	.	CASSGADYGYTF	TGTGCCAGCAGCGGCGCAGACTATGGCTACACCTTC
.	TRBJ2-4	TRBV18	TRBD2	CASSPPVTSGARDIQYF	TGTGCCAGCTCACCACCGGTGACTAGCGGGGCGAGGGACATTCAGTACTTC
few	TRBJ1-5	TRBV12-3/TRBV12-4	.	CASSFSADSNQPQHF	TGTGCCAGCAGTTTCAGTGCAGATAGCAATCAGCCCCAGCATTTT
.	TRBJ2-3	TRBV27	.	CASSLRRGGDTQYF	TGTGCCAGCAGTCTCCGACGAGGTGGAGATACGCAGTATTTT
.	TRBJ2-2	TRBV6-1	.	CASTQVGYAGTNTGELFF	TGTGCCAGCACTCAGGTGGGATACGCGGGAACGAACACCGGGGAGCTGTTTTTT
few	TRBJ2-5	TRBV21-1	.	CATEGRGGKTQYF	TGTGCCACCGAGGGGAGGGGTGGGAAGACCCAGTACTTC
.	TRBJ2-7	TRBV7-2	.	CASSLAGWSYEQYF	TGTGCCAGCAGCTTAGCGGGATGGTCCTACGAGCAGTACTTC
many	TRBJ2-7	TRBV6-2/TRBV6-3	TRBD2	CASNLRRGAYEQYF	TGTGCCAGCAACTTACGTCGGGGGGCCTACGAGCAGTACTTC
few	TRBJ2-1	TRBV20-1	.	CSASGSRGGLYEQFF	TGCAGTGCTAGTGGGTCGAGGGGGGGCCTCTATGAGCAGTTCTTC
.	TRBJ2-1	TRBV20-1	.	CSATPRTRSNEQFF	TGCAGTGCCACCCCCCGGACGCGGTCCAATGAGCAGTTCTTC
.	TRBJ1-2	TRBV2	TRBD1	CASTSQKGARGYTF	TGTGCCAGCACATCCCAAAAGGGGGCGAGAGGCTACACCTTC
.	TRBJ2-3	TRBV20-1	TRBD2	CSAPGLASDTQYF	TGCAGTGCTCCGGGACTAGCGTCGGATACGCAGTATTTT
few	TRBJ2-3	TRBV21-1	.	CASSRSVRSSSTDTQYF	TGTGCCAGCAGCCGATCGGTGCGGTCCTCTAGCACAGATACGCAGTATTTT
.	TRBJ2-5	TRBV20-1	.	CSASWGPSQETQYF	TGCAGTGCTAGTTGGGGGCCTAGCCAAGAGACCCAGTACTTC
few	TRBJ1-4	TRBV4-3	.	CASSQVVGTSNEKLFF	TGCGCCAGCAGCCAAGTCGTGGGGACCTCTAATGAAAAACTGTTTTTT
many	TRBJ2-2	TRBV20-1	.	CSGRDFANTGELFF	TGCAGTGGGAGGGACTTCGCGAACACCGGGGAGCTGTTTTTT
many	TRBJ2-7	TRBV12-3/TRBV12-4	TRBD2	CASSQTSTSSYEQYF	TGTGCCAGCAGCCAAACTTCGACTAGCAGCTACGAGCAGTACTTC
few	TRBJ2-1	TRBV2	.	CASCSKYEQFF	TGTGCCAGCTGTAGCAAGTATGAGCAGTTCTTC
few	TRBJ2-2	TRBV11-2	.	CASSPRFPGLDTGELFF	TGTGCCAGCAGCCCCAGGTTTCCGGGACTCGACACCGGGGAGCTGTTTTTT
.	TRBJ2-1	TRBV6-1	.	CATIGPIHNEQFF	TGTGCCACCATTGGACCCATTCACAATGAGCAGTTCTTC
many	TRBJ2-1	TRBV12-3/TRBV12-4	TRBD2	CASSPGLAGPGDEQFF	TGTGCCAGCAGCCCGGGACTAGCGGGGCCGGGAGATGAGCAGTTCTTC
few	TRBJ2-5	TRBV4-3	.	CASSLYLQGGRQETQYF	TGCGCCAGCAGCCTCTACTTACAAGGGGGGAGGCAAGAGACCCAGTACTTC